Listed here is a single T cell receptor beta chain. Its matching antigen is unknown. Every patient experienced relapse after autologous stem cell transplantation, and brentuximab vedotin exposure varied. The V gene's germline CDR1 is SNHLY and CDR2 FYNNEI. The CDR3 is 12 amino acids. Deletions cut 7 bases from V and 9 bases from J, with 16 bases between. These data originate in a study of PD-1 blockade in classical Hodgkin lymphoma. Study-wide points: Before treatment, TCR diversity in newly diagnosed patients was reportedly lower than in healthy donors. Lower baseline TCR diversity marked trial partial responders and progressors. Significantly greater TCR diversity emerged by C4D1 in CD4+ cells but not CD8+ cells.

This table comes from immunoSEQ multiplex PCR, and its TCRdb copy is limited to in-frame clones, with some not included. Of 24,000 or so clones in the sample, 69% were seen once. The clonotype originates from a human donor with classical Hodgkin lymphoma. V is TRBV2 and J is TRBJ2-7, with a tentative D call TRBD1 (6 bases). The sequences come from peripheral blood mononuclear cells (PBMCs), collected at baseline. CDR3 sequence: CASNQDGQPQYF. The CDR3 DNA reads TGTGCCAGCAACCAAGATGGACAGCCGCAGTACTTC. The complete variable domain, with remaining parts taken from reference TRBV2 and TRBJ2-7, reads EPEVTQTPSHQVTQMGQEVILRCVPISNHLYFYWYRQILGQKVEFLVSFYNNEISEKSEIFDDQFSVERPDGSNFTLKIRSTKLEDSAMYFCASNQDGQPQYFGPGTRLTVT.